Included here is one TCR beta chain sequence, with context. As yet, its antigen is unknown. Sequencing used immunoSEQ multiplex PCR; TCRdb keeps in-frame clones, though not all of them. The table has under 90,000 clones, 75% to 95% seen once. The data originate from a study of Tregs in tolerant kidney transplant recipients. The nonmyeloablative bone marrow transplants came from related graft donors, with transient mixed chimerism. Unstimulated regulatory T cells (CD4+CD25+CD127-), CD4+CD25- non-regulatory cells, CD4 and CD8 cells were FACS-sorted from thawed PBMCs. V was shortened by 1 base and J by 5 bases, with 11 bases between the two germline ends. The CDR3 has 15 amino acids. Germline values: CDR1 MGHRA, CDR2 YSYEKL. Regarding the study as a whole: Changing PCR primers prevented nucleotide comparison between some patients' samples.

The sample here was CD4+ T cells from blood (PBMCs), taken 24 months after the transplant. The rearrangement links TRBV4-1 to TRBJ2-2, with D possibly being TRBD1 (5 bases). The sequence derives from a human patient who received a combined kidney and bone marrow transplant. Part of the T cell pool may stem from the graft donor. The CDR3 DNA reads TGCGCCAGCAGCCAAGTTGATCAGGGTACCGGGGAGCTGTTTTTT. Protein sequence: CASSQVDQGTGELFF.